This is a list of T cell receptor beta chains from one sample in a study of sequential checkpoint blockade in melanoma. Data came from immunoSEQ multiplex PCR; TCRdb stores just in-frame clones and leaves some out. The data hold fewer than 30,000 clones, with 70% to 80% observed a single time. The source material was CD8+ T cells sorted from blood (inferred from file names), sampled from a patient given nivolumab and ipilimumab in sequence. The origin of the receptors is a human donor with melanoma. Each CDR3 is given with its conserved first and last residue. The D gene is left open where the match is weak. Clone sizes are given selectively: once, few, many, or a class where the clone is expanded.

-	TRBV9	TRBD2	TRBJ2-2	TGTGCCAGCAGCGTAGACCCTAGCGGGGGGGCGAGCACCGGGGAGCTGTTTTTT	CASSVDPSGGASTGELFF
few	TRBV2	-	TRBJ1-2	TGTGCCAGGACGACAGAAACTAACTATGGCTACACCTTC	CARTTETNYGYTF
-	TRBV13	-	TRBJ1-3	TGTGCCAGCAGCTCGACAGCGTTCGACTCTGGAAACACCATATATTTT	CASSSTAFDSGNTIYF
-	TRBV9	-	TRBJ1-3	TGTGCCAGCAGCGTAGGGGAGAGCTCTGGAAACACCATATATTTT	CASSVGESSGNTIYF
-	TRBV10-2	-	TRBJ1-3	TGCGCCAGCAGCCCGGGGAGCGCTGGAAACACCATATATTTT	CASSPGSAGNTIYF
-	TRBV6-4	TRBD2	TRBJ2-1	TGTGCCAGCAGCCCCGACAGCGGGGGGGGGAATGAGCAGTTCTTC	CASSPDSGGGNEQFF
-	TRBV4-1	TRBD1	TRBJ1-2	TGCGCCAGCAGCCAGACAGGGGCCGCAATAGCTAACTATGGCTACACCTTC	CASSQTGAAIANYGYTF
once	TRBV9	TRBD2	TRBJ2-3	TGTGCCAGCAGCTTAACGGGACTAGCGGTTACAGATACGCAGTATTTT	CASSLTGLAVTDTQYF
-	TRBV6-5	-	TRBJ1-1	TGTGCCAGCAGTCGGGGGACCGCAAGGGACACTGAAGCTTTCTTT	CASSRGTARDTEAFF
-	TRBV11-2	-	TRBJ2-5	TGTGCCAGCAGCTTTTCGTTCGGTTCGGAGACCCAGTACTTC	CASSFSFGSETQYF
-	TRBV27	-	TRBJ1-3	TGTGCCAGCAGTTTGCGTGGGCAGGGGAGAAACACCATATATTTT	CASSLRGQGRNTIYF
-	TRBV28	TRBD1	TRBJ1-6	TGTGCCAGCAGTTTTGGGACAGCTAATTCACCCCTCCACTTT	CASSFGTANSPLHF
once	TRBV19	TRBD1	TRBJ1-5	TGTGCCAGTGCACAGGGGGTTAATCAGCCCCAGCATTTT	CASAQGVNQPQHF
-	TRBV11-2	-	TRBJ2-7	TGTGCCAGCAGCTTAGCCGGGACAACCTACGAGCAGTACTTC	CASSLAGTTYEQYF